A single sample gave rise to the 22 T cell receptor beta chains below, sequenced in a study of blood T cell repertoires in COVID-19. The method was immunoSEQ multiplex PCR; TCRdb's version includes in-frame clones alone and lacks a portion of them. The top ten hold over 4% of the sample, which has roughly 110,000 clones, about 80% seen once. The sequenced material came from peripheral blood. The origin of the receptors is a man in his 70s with acute or convalescent COVID-19.

The chain couples TRBV2 to TRBJ2-7; 8 nucleotides align to TRBD2. Germline-derived CDR1 and CDR2 are SNHLY and FYNNEI. The V and J ends lost 8 bases and 0 bases, in that order; junction bases with no gene match: 6. This CDR3 is 14 amino acids long. The CDR3 sequence is CASRERGISYEQYF. In DNA form, the CDR3 reads TGTGCCAGCCGGGAGCGGGGGATCTCCTACGAGCAGTACTTC. Drawing the rest from reference TRBV2 and TRBJ2-7, the complete variable domain is EPEVTQTPSHQVTQMGQEVILRCVPISNHLYFYWYRQILGQKVEFLVSFYNNEISEKSEIFDDQFSVERPDGSNFTLKIRSTKLEDSAMYFCASRERGISYEQYFGPGTRLTVT.

The chain employs TRBV7-9 and TRBJ1-3; 7 nucleotides agree with TRBD1. Germline V gene data show CDR1 as SEHNR and CDR2 as FQNEAQ (reference sequence). Trimming took 5 bases from V and 3 from J; bases not matched to a gene: 7. The CDR3 runs 15 residues. DNA of the CDR3: TGTGCCAGCAGCCCAGGGGGGAGCCATGGAAACACCATATATTTT. Translation gives CASSPGGSHGNTIYF.

The chain joins TRBV19 to TRBJ2-5; 8 bases fit TRBD1. V lost 5 bases and J lost 2; bases outside the gene matches: 4. Germline V lookup: CDR1 LNHDA, CDR2 SQIVND (reference sequence). The CDR3 covers 14 residues. The CDR3 loop reads CASSGTGPQETQYF. CDR3 sequence (DNA): TGTGCCAGTAGTGGGACAGGACCTCAAGAGACCCAGTACTTC. Looking up the rest from reference TRBV19 and TRBJ2-5 gives the full variable domain: DGGITQSPKYLFRKEGQNVTLSCEQNLNHDAMYWYRQDPGQGLRLIYYSQIVNDFQKGDIAEGYSVSREKKESFPLTVTSAQKNPTAFYLCASSGTGPQETQYFGPGTRLLVL.

This clone was observed a handful of times. The chain joins TRBV19 to TRBJ1-1; D is undetermined. The CDR3 consists of 14 residues. From germline, CDR1 is LNHDA and CDR2 SQIVND (reference sequence). The V gene lost 5 bases and the J gene lost 1 base, with 11 bases spanning the gap. CDR3 sequence: CASSPLGENTEAFF. The CDR3 DNA reads as TGTGCCAGTAGTCCACTGGGAGAGAACACTGAAGCTTTCTTT. The full variable domain, completed using reference TRBV19 and TRBJ1-1, is DGGITQSPKYLFRKEGQNVTLSCEQNLNHDAMYWYRQDPGQGLRLIYYSQIVNDFQKGDIAEGYSVSREKKESFPLTVTSAQKNPTAFYLCASSPLGENTEAFFGQGTRLTVV.

The chain recombines TRBV5-4 with TRBJ2-3; D is perhaps TRBD1 (6 bases). Germline V gene sequence: CDR1 SGHNT, CDR2 YYREEE (reference sequence). Trimming removed 0 bases at V and 5 bases at J, with 7 bases between. The CDR3 spans 13 residues. As DNA, the CDR3 is TGTGCCAGCAGCTTGGACAGGGAAGATACGCAGTATTTT. Translating it yields CASSLDREDTQYF.

This clone was detected a few times. The V and J genes are TRBV18 and TRBJ1-2; TRBD1 matches at 9 bases. The V and J ends lost 5 bases and 7 bases, in that order; junction bases with no gene match: 14. The CDR3 consists of 16 residues. Looked up from germline, CDR1 is KGHSH and CDR2 is LQKENI. The CDR3 region has the DNA TGTGCCAGCTCAACCCGGGACAGGGAGCTCGGGGGTGGCTACACCTTC. This gives the protein CASSTRDRELGGGYTF. Full variable domain (remainder filled in from reference TRBV18 and TRBJ1-2): NAGVMQNPRHLVRRRGQEARLRCSPMKGHSHVYWYRQLPEEGLKFMVYLQKENIIDESGMPKERFSAEFPKEGPSILRIQQVVRGDSAAYFCASSTRDRELGGGYTFGSGTRLTVV.

The J gene is TRBJ1-5, the V gene TRBV19; D might be TRBD1 (5 bases). The V and J ends lost 5 bases and 0 bases respectively, with 14 bases between them. Germline CDR1 is LNHDA and CDR2 is SQIVND (reference sequence). The CDR3 contains 16 residues. The CDR3 coding sequence is TGTGCCAGTAGTCCTCTCGGGGGTTTTAGCAATCAGCCCCAGCATTTT. Translating it yields CASSPLGGFSNQPQHF.

This chain links TRBV12-3 or TRBV12-4 with TRBJ1-5; TRBD1 is a possible D gene (5 bases). The CDR3 loop spans 13 amino acids. Trimming shortened V by 5 bases and J by 6 bases, and 11 bases separated the two germline ends. Here the CDR3 DNA reads TGTGCCAGCAGTCAGGGTCGGGTTCAGCCCCAGCATTTT. Translating it yields CASSQGRVQPQHF.

For this clone: This could be a read error, since a much larger clone is one nucleotide away. Additional DNA sequences in this sample encode the identical CDR3. The V call is TRBV6-8, the J call TRBJ2-7, with 8 bases lining up with TRBD1. CDR1 MNHGY and CDR2 SAAAGT come from the germline V gene. This CDR3 comprises 18 residues. This CDR3 reads CASSPTGVDFRADYEQYF. CDR3 DNA sequence: TGTGCCAGCAGTCCGACAGGGGTTGATTTTCGCGCCGATTACGAACAGTACTTC.

The rearrangement joins TRBV5-1 to TRBJ1-2, with D possibly being TRBD1 (6 bases). Germline V CDR1 and CDR2: SGHRS, YFSETQ. This CDR3 is built from 15 residues. V was trimmed by 0 bases and J by 2 bases, leaving 11 bases between them. The CDR3, as DNA: TGCGCCAGCAGCTTGGGGACAGAGAAAAACTATGGCTACACCTTC. Its protein product is CASSLGTEKNYGYTF.

This rearrangement joins TRBV5-6 to TRBJ2-6, with D hard to call. V lost 6 bases, J lost 1 base, and 11 bases lay in between. The germline V gene has CDR1 SGHDT and CDR2 YYEEEE. This CDR3 comprises 15 residues. As DNA, the CDR3 is TGTGCCAGCATCCCACCAGGTTCTGGGGCCAACGTCCTGACTTTC. This codes for CASIPPGSGANVLTF.

Only a few counts were recorded for this clone. This chain uses TRBV5-4 with TRBJ1-2; 7 bases are a match to TRBD1. V shed 3 bases and J 2 bases; nucleotides not matched to a gene: 7. Per the germline V gene, CDR1 is SGHNT and CDR2 is YYREEE (reference sequence). The CDR3 sequence is 15 residues long. This CDR3 is CASSSGGTANYGYTF. CDR3 bases: TGTGCCAGCAGCTCGGGGGGGACAGCAAACTATGGCTACACCTTC.

The chain recombines TRBV7-9 with TRBJ1-2, with TRBD1 as a possible D gene (5 bases). The V and J ends lost 3 bases and 6 bases respectively, with 11 bases between them. CDR3 length equals 13 residues. In germline, CDR1 is SEHNR, CDR2 FQNEAQ (reference sequence). CDR3 sequence reads: CASSFRDSNGYTF. The CDR3 coding sequence is TGTGCCAGCAGCTTCAGGGATTCGAATGGCTACACCTTC.

The J gene is TRBJ2-7, the V gene TRBV5-6, with 8 nucleotides matching TRBD1. With 4 bases clipped from V and 1 base from J, the junction kept 4 bases outside the gene matches. The CDR3 is made up of 14 amino acids. Germline-derived CDR1 and CDR2 are SGHDT and YYEEEE. CDR3 sequence: CASSPQGASYEQYF. CDR3 sequence (DNA): TGTGCCAGCAGCCCGCAGGGGGCGTCCTACGAGCAGTACTTC. Combining the CDR3 with reference TRBV5-6 and TRBJ2-7 gives the whole variable domain DAGVTQSPTHLIKTRGQQVTLRCSPKSGHDTVSWYQQALGQGPQFIFQYYEEEERQRGNFPDRFSGHQFPNYSSELNVNALLLGDSALYLCASSPQGASYEQYFGPGTRLTVT.

The chain has TRBV7-2 and TRBJ2-2; D is possibly TRBD2 (6 bases). Germline V gene lookup returns CDR1 SGHTA and CDR2 FQGNSA. CDR3 length: 15 amino acids. Trimming removed 3 bases at V and 2 bases at J, with 10 bases between. CDR3 sequence (DNA): TGTGCCAGCAGCTTTCAGGGAGGAAACACCGGGGAGCTGTTTTTT. It specifies CASSFQGGNTGELFF.

V usage is TRBV9 and J usage is TRBJ2-2; D possibly corresponds to TRBD1 (6 bases). The V end lost 2 bases, the J end lost 1 base, and 12 bases lay between the germline ends. Germline V lookup: CDR1 SGDLS, CDR2 YYNGEE. CDR3 size: 16 residues. This CDR3 is CASSVVRGRNTGELFF. In nucleotides, the CDR3 is TGTGCCAGCAGCGTTGTCAGGGGCAGGAACACCGGGGAGCTGTTTTTT.

The chain uses TRBV18 and TRBJ2-7; D may be TRBD2 (6 bases). Germline values: CDR1 KGHSH, CDR2 LQKENI. V was cut by 3 bases and J by 4 bases, with 16 bases left in between. The CDR3 covers 15 residues. The CDR3 coding sequence is TGTGCCAGCTCACCTCCTTCTCTTGGGGGGTACGAGCAGTACTTC. Amino acid sequence: CASSPPSLGGYEQYF.

In its sample, this clone was seen once. The chain combines TRBV7-3 with TRBJ2-2; the match to TRBD1 covers 7 bases. V lost 4 bases and J lost 3; bases outside the gene matches: 8. The CDR3 is 16 amino acids. Per the germline V gene, CDR1 is SGHTA and CDR2 is FQGTGA. CDR3 sequence (DNA): TGTGCCAGCAGCTCGACACAGGGGCCCGACACCGGGGAGCTGTTTTTT. Translated: CASSSTQGPDTGELFF.

This clone has only a few counts. The genes are TRBV18 and TRBJ2-5; unclear D gene. The CDR3 contains 13 residues. Germline values: CDR1 KGHSH, CDR2 LQKENI. Deletions cut 4 bases from V and 0 bases from J, with 6 bases between. The chain's CDR3 is CASSRANQETQYF. The CDR3 bases are TGTGCCAGCTCACGGGCTAACCAAGAGACCCAGTACTTC.

This chain connects TRBV19 to TRBJ2-4; D perhaps matches TRBD1 (6 bases). Per germline, CDR1 LNHDA and CDR2 SQIVND (reference sequence). This CDR3 contains 14 residues. V lost 8 bases to trimming and J lost 1 base, with 12 bases between them. CDR3 bases: TGTGCCAGTCGACAGGTCTTTGCCAAAAACATTCAGTACTTC. Translation gives CASRQVFAKNIQYF. Full variable domain (rest looked up from reference TRBV19 and TRBJ2-4): DGGITQSPKYLFRKEGQNVTLSCEQNLNHDAMYWYRQDPGQGLRLIYYSQIVNDFQKGDIAEGYSVSREKKESFPLTVTSAQKNPTAFYLCASRQVFAKNIQYFGAGTRLSVL.

This clone has only a few counts. This chain joins TRBV19 and TRBJ2-3, with D uncertain. Trimming removed 8 bases from V and 2 bases from J, with 8 bases in between. CDR1 and CDR2 from the germline V gene are LNHDA and SQIVND (reference sequence). The CDR3 has 12 amino acids. The CDR3 sequence: CASRGATDTQYF. For the CDR3, the DNA is TGTGCCAGTCGCGGAGCCACAGATACGCAGTATTTT. Drawing the rest from reference TRBV19 and TRBJ2-3, the complete variable domain is DGGITQSPKYLFRKEGQNVTLSCEQNLNHDAMYWYRQDPGQGLRLIYYSQIVNDFQKGDIAEGYSVSREKKESFPLTVTSAQKNPTAFYLCASRGATDTQYFGPGTRLTVL.

The gene calls are TRBV14 and TRBJ2-3; possible D gene TRBD1, 6 bases. CDR3 length equals 16 residues. Germline V lookup: CDR1 SGHDN, CDR2 FVKESK. The V gene lost 1 base and the J gene lost 0 bases, with 11 bases spanning the gap. For the CDR3, the DNA is TGTGCCAGCAGCCAAGTTGGGGGCGAGAGCACAGATACGCAGTATTTT. Protein sequence: CASSQVGGESTDTQYF.